This TCR beta chain came from a study of T-cell memory formation after mild COVID-19. TCRdb fed the 5' RACE reads into MiXCR, producing one record per CDR3 protein. The table includes approximately 290,000 distinct CDR3 sequences, just under 20% detected once. This clonotype was counted many times. Sequencing was done on a sample of PBMCs or a T cell subset sorted from them (not recorded which). The receptor was derived from a man between 18 and 35 years old who had mild COVID-19 (a few samples of this study predate the infection). Cell type and time point are not known.

CDR3 in amino acids: CASSVGVTDTQYF. The CDR3 nucleotides are TGTGCCAGCAGCGTAGGGGTGACAGATACGCAGTATTTT. This sequence joins TRBV9 and TRBJ2-3; D unclear. V was trimmed by 0 bases and J by 3 bases, leaving 5 bases between them. This CDR3 is 13 amino acids long. Per the germline V gene, CDR1 is SGDLS and CDR2 is YYNGEE.